This TCR beta chain is from a study of blood T cell repertoires in COVID-19. The wider study: The United States, Italy and Spain were the sources of the acute and convalescent COVID-19 samples. T cells, B-cell-depleted T cells, or PBMCs provided the cDNA or gDNA that served as material.

As handled by the study authors: Nucleated cell counts were estimated from reference gene primer amplification. Method: immunoSEQ multiplex PCR; TCRdb's copy keeps in-frame clones and lacks some. V and J calls and clone size follow that table, whereas D and trimming were derived from the DNA. This table has about 180,000 clones, over 75% appearing once. This clone appeared a few times. This CDR3 contains 13 residues. Trimming cost V 4 bases and J 2 bases, with 9 bases left between them. Germline lookup yields CDR1 SGDLS and CDR2 YYNGEE. The V gene is TRBV9, the J gene TRBJ1-2; the D gene is possibly TRBD1 (6 bases). The receptor's source is a man aged 55 to 69 with acute or convalescent COVID-19. The sequenced sample was peripheral blood. This CDR3 reads CASSPTGNYGYTF. The CDR3 nucleotides are TGTGCCAGCAGCCCCACAGGGAACTATGGCTACACCTTC.